The next 28 T cell receptor beta chains were all read from a single sample in a study of T cell responses to AZD1222 COVID-19 vaccine (dated by TCRdb to about 2021). The receptor library was made with the immunoSEQ multiplex PCR assay. What TCRdb holds here is the immuneACCESS table cut down to in-frame rearrangements. Part of the clones is not present; checked against another copy, under half of the missing clones reflect an unresolved V gene, and the others are unexplained. The sample contains tens of thousands of clones, just over 90% of them found a single time. The ten largest clones take up approximately 5.5% of the sample. What this sample's time point label stands for: baseline before first vaccination. The sequenced sample was peripheral blood, obtained on day 0 of AZD1222 vaccination. The source of these receptors is an adult in good health.

The chain combines TRBV27 with TRBJ2-5; maybe TRBD2 (5 bases). Trimming removed 5 bases from V and 1 base from J, with 11 bases in between. The CDR3 contains 14 residues. Germline V gene sequence: CDR1 MNHEY, CDR2 SMNVEV (reference sequence). CDR3 sequence: CASSLGLAQETQYF. The DNA for the CDR3 is TGTGCCAGCAGTCTCGGTCTAGCCCAAGAGACCCAGTACTTC.

This clone appeared a single time. The chain carries TRBV2 and TRBJ2-7; TRBD1 aligns across 11 bases. This CDR3 is 13 amino acids long. Trimming removed 8 bases from V and 2 bases from J; junction bases left unmatched: 2. CDR1 is SNHLY, CDR2 FYNNEI, per germline. The CDR3 sequence: CASGGQGAYEQYF. The CDR3 nucleotides are TGTGCCAGCGGGGGACAGGGGGCCTACGAGCAGTACTTC.

V usage is TRBV28 and J usage is TRBJ2-1; D gene uncertain. This CDR3 region has 12 residues. The germline V and J ends were trimmed by 3 bases and 4 bases, with 4 bases remaining between them. Germline CDR1 MDHEN, CDR2 SYDVKM. In DNA, the CDR3 is TGTGCCAGCAGTTTCGGATACAATGAGCAGTTCTTC. Translating gives CASSFGYNEQFF. The full variable domain, its missing parts supplied by reference TRBV28 and TRBJ2-1, is DVKVTQSSRYLVKRTGEKVFLECVQDMDHENMFWYRQDPGLGLRLIYFSYDVKMKEKGDIPEGYSVSREKKERFSLILESASTNQTSMYLCASSFGYNEQFFGPGTRLTVL.

The chain joins TRBV3-1 (or the pseudogene TRBV3-2) to TRBJ1-6, with 7 bases lining up with TRBD1. This CDR3 comprises 15 residues. With V trimmed by 3 bases and J by 7 bases, 6 bases remained unmatched. Germline V gives CDR1 LGHDT, CDR2 YNNKEL (reference sequence). For the CDR3, the DNA is TGTGCCAGCAGCCAGATGACAGGGAACAATTCACCCCTCCACTTT. Translation: CASSQMTGNNSPLHF.

Points on this clone: A junction boundary mismatches the germline segment, possibly from a read error. The chain is built from TRBV2 and TRBJ2-2; D ambiguous. This CDR3 contains 14 residues. The germline V gene has CDR1 SNHLY and CDR2 FYNNEI. The chain's CDR3 is CASREVSNTGELFF. The CDR3 region has the DNA TGTGCCAGCAGGGAAGTGTCGAACACCGGGGAGCTGTTTTTT.

The chain couples TRBV2 to TRBJ1-1; D possibly corresponds to TRBD1 (6 bases). This CDR3 is built from 13 residues. From germline, CDR1 is SNHLY and CDR2 FYNNEI. Trimming removed 9 bases at V and 4 bases at J, with 15 bases between. CDR3 region: CASADRMATEAFF. For the CDR3, the DNA is TGTGCCAGTGCGGACAGAATGGCCACTGAAGCTTTCTTT.

The CDR3 DNA reads TGTGCCAGCAGCTTAGATAGGGGACTAGCGGGAGAGGTCGTGACGCAGTATTTT. Encoded protein: CASSLDRGLAGEVVTQYF. This chain joins TRBV7-6 and TRBJ2-3, with 14 bases matching TRBD2. Losses at the gene ends were 1 base for V and 9 bases for J; bases not matched to a gene: 12. The CDR3 length is 18 residues. Germline assignment: CDR1 SGHVS and CDR2 FNYEAQ. The full variable domain, its missing parts supplied by reference TRBV7-6 and TRBJ2-3, is GAGVSQSPRYKVTKRGQDVALRCDPISGHVSLYWYRQALGQGPEFLTYFNYEAQQDKSGLPNDRFSAERPEGSISTLTIQRTEQRDSAMYRCASSLDRGLAGEVVTQYFGPGTRLTVL.

The chain joins TRBV10-2 to TRBJ1-1; D is perhaps TRBD1 (5 bases). V was clipped by 11 bases and J by 3 bases, with 13 bases between them. The CDR3 is made up of 12 amino acids. The germline CDR1 and CDR2 sequences are WSHSY and SAAADI. CDR3 sequence: CAGGRMYTEAFF. The CDR3 DNA follows: TGCGCCGGGGGACGGATGTACACTGAAGCTTTCTTT.

This clone has just one count. The chain is built from TRBV6-4 and TRBJ2-6, with 7 bases that match TRBD2. The CDR3 consists of 18 residues. V trimming: 3 bases; J trimming: 2 bases; junction bases outside the gene matches: 10. CDR1 and CDR2 (germline): MRHNA, SNTAGT. The CDR3 reads CASSEGKAGLPGANVLTF. In nucleotides, the CDR3 is TGTGCCAGCAGTGAGGGAAAAGCGGGGCTCCCTGGGGCCAACGTCCTGACTTTC.

This clone turned up a few times. The chain combines TRBV5-1 with TRBJ1-5; D gene uncertain. Per the germline V gene, CDR1 is SGHRS and CDR2 is YFSETQ. The CDR3 loop spans 16 amino acids. The ends were cut back, 0 bases at V and 2 bases at J, with 12 bases in the middle. CDR3 protein: CASSLGEDGGNQPQHF. CDR3 DNA sequence: TGCGCCAGCAGCTTGGGGGAGGACGGAGGCAATCAGCCCCAGCATTTT.

The V and J genes are TRBV7-9 and TRBJ2-7; perhaps TRBD2 as D (5 bases). Germline-derived CDR1 and CDR2 are SEHNR and FQNEAQ (reference sequence). The CDR3 totals 13 residues. Trimming removed 5 bases from V and 3 bases from J, with 11 bases in between. Written as DNA, the CDR3 is TGTGCCAGCAGCGCCGATAGCGACTACGAGCAGTACTTC. This codes for CASSADSDYEQYF.

The CDR3 DNA follows: TGTGCCAGCTCACCCCAGGTGGCACTTAATAATTCACCCCTCCACTTT. Amino acids: CASSPQVALNNSPLHF. The chain has TRBV18 and TRBJ1-6; D uncertain. The CDR3 contains 16 residues. Deletions cut 3 bases from V and 5 bases from J, with 14 bases between. Germline loops: CDR1 KGHSH, CDR2 LQKENI.

The V and J genes are TRBV4-1 and TRBJ2-1; 9 bases line up with TRBD1. Germline assignment: CDR1 MGHRA and CDR2 YSYEKL. V shed 3 bases and J 3 bases; nucleotides not matched to a gene: 3. This CDR3 has 15 residues. The DNA of the CDR3 is TGCGCCAGCAGCCAGGGACAGGGTTACTACAATGAGCAGTTCTTC. It codes for CASSQGQGYYNEQFF.

The V gene is TRBV4-3, the J gene TRBJ2-3, with D perhaps being TRBD1 or TRBD2 (5 bases each). CDR3 length: 16 amino acids. Germline lookup yields CDR1 LGHNA and CDR2 YSLEER. Trimming removed 2 bases at V and 4 bases at J, with 16 bases between. Here the CDR3 reads CASSQPGTVPPDTQYF. CDR3 sequence (DNA): TGCGCCAGCAGCCAACCCGGGACGGTTCCTCCAGATACGCAGTATTTT.

The chain joins TRBV15 to TRBJ2-1; D gene ambiguous. The length of the CDR3 is 15 residues. CDR1 is LNHNV, CDR2 YYDKDF, per germline (reference sequence). V was shortened by 1 base and J by 7 bases, with 14 bases between the two germline ends. DNA for the CDR3: TGTGCCACCAGCAGAGTCCTGGCAGATACAAATGAGCAGTTCTTC. Its translation: CATSRVLADTNEQFF.

The chain is built from TRBV6-2 or TRBV6-3 and TRBJ2-7, with 14 bases matching TRBD2. Germline assignment: CDR1 MNHEY and CDR2 SVGEGT. The CDR3 spans 16 residues. V trimming: 4 bases; J trimming: 2 bases; junction bases outside the gene matches: 4. The CDR3 DNA sequence: TGTGCCAGCAGTTCTGGGACTAGCGGGAGCACCTACGAGCAGTACTTC. This encodes CASSSGTSGSTYEQYF.

The chain is built from TRBV28 and TRBJ1-2; D gene ambiguous. The CDR3 has 12 amino acids. CDR1 MDHEN and CDR2 SYDVKM come from the germline V gene. V lost 7 bases, J lost 7 bases, and 13 bases lay in between. CDR3 DNA: TGTGCCAGCACCCGGAGGGTTAGTGGCTACACCTTC. It specifies CASTRRVSGYTF.

The chain couples TRBV10-3 to TRBJ1-3, with 7 positions matching TRBD1. The CDR3 spans 14 residues. Germline V CDR1 and CDR2: ENHRY, SYGVKD. J was trimmed by 3 bases and V by 1 base; bases with no gene match: 0. In nucleotides, the CDR3 is TGTGCCATCAGTGAGTGGGACAGTGGAAACACCATATATTTT. As protein: CAISEWDSGNTIYF.

V and J are TRBV7-9 and TRBJ1-3, with D unclear. The CDR3 is made up of 14 amino acids. V was shortened by 10 bases and J by 1 base, with 14 bases between the two germline ends. The V gene's germline CDR1 is SEHNR and CDR2 FQNEAQ (reference sequence). CDR3 protein: CATSQPTSGNTIYF. The CDR3 DNA follows: TGTGCCACTAGTCAACCAACGTCTGGAAACACCATATATTTT.

This chain joins TRBV28 and TRBJ2-1; 10 bases match TRBD2. Per germline, CDR1 MDHEN and CDR2 SYDVKM. This CDR3 contains 19 residues. Trimming at V came to 10 bases and at J to 1 base, leaving 19 bases not matched to a gene. The CDR3 coding sequence is TGTGCCACCAGGGCCTCTAAGGCTAGCGGGAGTCAATCCTACAATGAGCAGTTCTTC. Translation: CATRASKASGSQSYNEQFF.

The chain links TRBV7-9 to TRBJ2-1, with D possibly TRBD1 on 5 matching bases. The CDR3 is 12 amino acids. From germline, CDR1 is SEHNR and CDR2 FQNEAQ (reference sequence). Trimming took 6 bases from V and 6 from J, leaving 9 bases between them. The CDR3 protein is CASRLGPNEQFF. Here the CDR3 DNA reads TGTGCCAGCAGATTGGGGCCCAATGAGCAGTTCTTC.

The V gene is TRBV19, the J gene TRBJ1-5, with 7 positions matching TRBD1. CDR1 LNHDA and CDR2 SQIVND come from the germline V gene (reference sequence). V was clipped by 5 bases and J by 6 bases; unmatched bases: 13. The CDR3 has 16 amino acids. CDR3 bases: TGTGCCAGTAGTCTATTACAGGGGCCGAGACCTCAGCCCCAGCATTTT. It codes for CASSLLQGPRPQPQHF.

The chain has TRBV11-2 and TRBJ2-5; the D is unclear. Germline V gene sequence: CDR1 SGHAT, CDR2 FQNNGV. Trimming removed 5 bases from V and 5 bases from J, with 6 bases in between. The CDR3 is made up of 11 amino acids. Written as DNA, the CDR3 is TGTGCCAGCAGCCCCACGGAGACCCAGTACTTC. This gives the protein CASSPTETQYF.

The V call is TRBV5-1, the J call TRBJ1-2; D unclear. V dropped 4 bases and J dropped 7 bases, with 14 bases sitting between them. CDR1 is SGHRS and CDR2 is YFSETQ in the germline V gene. The CDR3 loop spans 13 amino acids. The CDR3 spells CASSRDSTGGYTF. As DNA, the CDR3 is TGCGCCAGCAGCCGTGACTCCACGGGTGGCTACACCTTC.

This chain connects TRBV6-1 to TRBJ1-2; 9 bases are shared with TRBD1. The CDR3 is 16 amino acids. V lost 4 bases to trimming and J lost 4 bases; unmatched junction nucleotides: 10. Germline V gene data show CDR1 as MNHNS and CDR2 as SASEGT. CDR3 bases: TGTGCCAGCAGTGCATCCCGGGACAGGGCCTTCTATGGCTACACCTTC. Protein: CASSASRDRAFYGYTF.

The CDR3 loop is CASSFRASGRGETQYF. The CDR3, as DNA: TGTGCCAGCAGCTTCCGGGCTAGCGGGAGGGGGGAGACCCAGTACTTC. V is TRBV7-9 and J is TRBJ2-5; 12 positions agree with TRBD2. V lost 3 bases, J lost 5 bases, and 7 bases stayed unmatched. Germline V CDR1 and CDR2: SEHNR, FQNEAQ (reference sequence). The CDR3 runs 16 residues.

The V call is TRBV6-2 or TRBV6-3, the J call TRBJ1-5; the D is unclear. Looked up from germline, CDR1 is MNHEY and CDR2 is SVGEGT. Trimming pared 4 bases from V and 4 bases from J, leaving 8 bases between. There are 13 residues in the CDR3. CDR3 in DNA: TGTGCCAGCAGTTTAACAAAAAATCAGCCCCAGCATTTT. It specifies CASSLTKNQPQHF.

J is TRBJ2-2 and V is TRBV27; D might be TRBD1 (5 bases). Germline CDR1 is MNHEY and CDR2 is SMNVEV (reference sequence). V was shortened by 1 base and J by 2 bases, with 11 bases between the two germline ends. This CDR3 has 16 amino acids. Written as DNA, the CDR3 is TGTGCCAGCAGTTTATTGGGGCCTCTAAACACCGGGGAGCTGTTTTTT. Amino acid sequence: CASSLLGPLNTGELFF.